The present TCR beta chain was sequenced within a study of human T cells and chemical hapten exposure. Study-level background: Patients had diphenylcyclopropenone applied to the scalp weekly throughout the approximately 24-week study. Study-wide findings and caveats: No change in TCRs above 1 in 1000 frequency was produced by DPC sensitization.

MiXCR was run by TCRdb on the RACE reads, yielding one entry per CDR3 protein. This table holds more than 150,000 distinct CDR3 sequences, more than 20% found once. Time point reported: patch test 3, about 24 weeks after DPC sensitization. Regarding treatment: therapeutic diphenylcyclopropenone sensitization with weekly scalp DPC. Many counts were recorded for this clonotype. Its antigen remains unknown. The receptor was derived from a woman aged 40 to 50 with alopecia areata. Some clones in this sample may be carry-over from other donors' samples. This material consisted of whole blood, taken in connection with sensitization to the hapten diphenylcyclopropenone (DPC).

The CDR3 loop is CASSQSAGTYSNQPQHF. The CDR3 DNA reads TGTGCCAGCAGCCAATCAGCAGGGACTTATAGCAATCAGCCCCAGCATTTT. J is TRBJ1-5 and V is TRBV16, with D perhaps matching TRBD1 (5 bases). Trimming took off 0 bases at V and 0 bases at J, with 12 bases between the two ends. The CDR3 has 17 amino acids. Germline CDR1 and CDR2: KGHSY and FQNENV.